The 23 T cell receptor beta chains reported below all come from one sample, sequenced in a study of response to subunit inactivated influenza vaccine. TCRdb passed the RT-PCR reads through MiXCR, listing each CDR3 protein once. The sample contains about 650,000 distinct CDR3 sequences, about 15% of which appear only once. This specimen was PBMCs from blood, taken 14 to 15 days before vaccination. The receptor source for this set is a man aged 45 to 65 who received an inactivated influenza vaccine.

The chain couples TRBV6-1 to TRBJ1-2; D perhaps matches TRBD1 (5 bases). With 6 bases removed from V and 5 bases from J, the gap between germline ends came to 19 bases. The CDR3 is 15 amino acids. Germline V gene lookup returns CDR1 MNHNS and CDR2 SASEGT. In DNA form, the CDR3 reads TGTGCCAGCAGGCCAACGGGGACGGTGAATTATGGCTACACCTTC. It translates to CASRPTGTVNYGYTF.

The sample holds a few counts of this clonotype. The chain recombines TRBV7-9 with TRBJ2-3, with 10 bases matching TRBD1. Germline V gene sequence: CDR1 SEHNR, CDR2 FQNEAQ (reference sequence). The CDR3 is made up of 15 amino acids. The ends lost 7 bases at V and 8 bases at J; junction bases unmatched: 12. The CDR3: CASTSPDRGVGTQYF. The CDR3 region has the DNA TGTGCCAGCACCTCACCGGACAGGGGGGTTGGTACGCAGTATTTT.

This chain connects TRBV10-3 to TRBJ2-7, with 9 bases fitting TRBD2. Trimming cost V 6 bases and J 7 bases; bases outside gene matches: 13. The CDR3 spans 15 residues. Germline V gene lookup returns CDR1 ENHRY and CDR2 SYGVKD. CDR3 in amino acids: CAIRDLSGGRREQYF. CDR3 sequence (DNA): TGTGCCATCAGGGACCTTAGCGGGGGCCGGCGGGAGCAGTACTTC.

This clonotype was picked up a small number of times. This chain links TRBV19 with TRBJ1-1; 7 bases fit TRBD1. CDR3 size: 15 residues. V dropped 3 bases and J dropped 0; count of bases not matched to a gene: 4. From germline, CDR1 is LNHDA and CDR2 SQIVND (reference sequence). The chain's CDR3 is CASSMTGLMNTEAFF. CDR3 DNA: TGTGCCAGTAGTATGACAGGGCTGATGAACACTGAAGCTTTCTTT.

This clonotype was recorded at least ten times. The chain links TRBV5-1 to TRBJ2-2; D is undetermined. The CDR3 is made up of 16 amino acids. Germline V gives CDR1 SGHRS, CDR2 YFSETQ. V lost 1 base and J lost 1, with 11 bases in between. The CDR3 spells CASSLSPQRNTGELFF. The CDR3, as DNA: TGCGCCAGCAGCTTGTCCCCCCAGAGGAACACCGGGGAGCTGTTTTTT.

The rearrangement links TRBV2 to TRBJ2-5; TRBD2 matches 8 bases. Germline CDR1 reads SNHLY; CDR2 reads FYNNEI. The CDR3 runs 14 residues. J gave up 5 bases and V 7 bases, and 9 bases lay outside the gene matches. The CDR3 region is CASNKGRLAETQYF. The CDR3 nucleotides read TGTGCCAGCAACAAAGGGCGACTAGCGGAGACCCAGTACTTC.

The chain combines TRBV12-3 or TRBV12-4 with TRBJ2-7; D remains unclear. The germline V and J ends were trimmed by 9 bases and 6 bases, with 15 bases remaining between them. This CDR3 spans 12 amino acids. In DNA form, the CDR3 reads TGTGCCAGTCAGCCCGGAATGGGCGAGCAGTACTTC. Amino acids: CASQPGMGEQYF.

A few counts support this clonotype. The V gene is TRBV6-1, the J gene TRBJ2-7, with 10 bases aligning to TRBD1. Germline V gives CDR1 MNHNS, CDR2 SASEGT. The CDR3 runs to 15 residues. Losses at the gene ends were 7 bases for V and 6 bases for J; bases not matched to a gene: 12. The CDR3 nucleotides read TGTGCCAGCAACCCGACCGGGACAGGGGTAGGCGAGCAGTACTTC. Its protein is CASNPTGTGVGEQYF.

The rearrangement joins TRBV12-3 or TRBV12-4 to TRBJ1-2, with D possibly TRBD1 on 6 matching bases. V lost 6 bases, J lost 4 bases, and 18 bases lay in between. There are 15 residues in the CDR3. The CDR3 region has the DNA TGTGCCAGCAGCACTGGGGGGGGGGCATCCTATGGCTACACCTTC. Its protein product is CASSTGGGASYGYTF.

V gene TRBV19 combines with J gene TRBJ2-5; D uncertain. Germline V CDR1 and CDR2: LNHDA, SQIVND (reference sequence). This CDR3 is built from 13 residues. Trimming left V 6 bases short and J 1 base short, with 9 bases between. The DNA of the CDR3 is TGTGCCAGTAGCGGGCACGGCCAAGAGACCCAGTACTTC. This gives the protein CASSGHGQETQYF.

This clonotype was recorded many times. The chain carries TRBV15 and TRBJ2-1; D call uncertain. Trimming took off 6 bases at V and 8 bases at J, with 23 bases between the two ends. The CDR3 spans 16 residues. CDR1 and CDR2 from the germline V gene are LNHNV and YYDKDF (reference sequence). The DNA for the CDR3 is TGTGCCACCAGTTCTCCGAGTAGAAGTATTCTCGATGAGCAGTTCTTC. The encoded protein is CATSSPSRSILDEQFF.

This clonotype was seen more than once but under ten times. V gene TRBV6-2 or TRBV6-3 combines with J gene TRBJ2-7; D not certain. CDR1 is MNHEY and CDR2 is SVGEGT in the germline V gene. This CDR3 region has 11 residues. The V end was cut by 2 bases, the J end by 5 bases, with 4 bases between. CDR3 region: CASSYHHEQYF. CDR3 bases: TGTGCCAGCAGTTACCATCACGAGCAGTACTTC.

The gene calls are TRBV4-1 and TRBJ1-1; D is possibly TRBD1 (6 bases). The germline V gene encodes CDR1 MGHRA and CDR2 YSYEKL. Between the trimmed V and J ends, which lost 5 bases and 5 bases, there was a span of 15 bases. The CDR3 extends over 14 amino acids. CDR3 protein: CASSGRTDGTEAFF. CDR3 bases: TGCGCCAGCAGCGGTCGGACAGATGGTACTGAAGCTTTCTTT.

This clonotype has at least ten counts. The chain links TRBV6-1 to TRBJ2-4; 8 nucleotides line up with TRBD1. Germline V lookup: CDR1 MNHNS, CDR2 SASEGT. The CDR3 extends over 14 amino acids. With V trimmed by 8 bases and J by 9 bases, 12 bases remained unmatched. In DNA form, the CDR3 reads TGTGCCAGCGGTCTTGGACAGGGAAAGGGCATTCAGTACTTC. This sequence encodes CASGLGQGKGIQYF.

V gene TRBV20-1 combines with J gene TRBJ2-7; D is perhaps TRBD2 (5 bases). Deletions cut 5 bases from V and 0 bases from J, with 11 bases between. The CDR3 loop spans 13 amino acids. Per the germline V gene, CDR1 is DFQATT and CDR2 is SNEGSKA (reference sequence). CDR3 in amino acids: CSAFNGDSYEQYF. The CDR3 DNA sequence: TGCAGTGCTTTCAACGGGGACTCCTACGAGCAGTACTTC.

This clonotype has a handful of counts. The chain links TRBV27 to TRBJ2-1; 9 bases fit TRBD2. V dropped 10 bases and J dropped 1; count of bases not matched to a gene: 11. In germline, CDR1 is MNHEY, CDR2 SMNVEV (reference sequence). The CDR3 has 16 amino acids. Written as DNA, the CDR3 is TGTGCCACCCGGTTAAGCGGGAGGATTTCCTACAATGAGCAGTTCTTC. Translated: CATRLSGRISYNEQFF.

The V and J genes are TRBV6-2 or TRBV6-3 and TRBJ2-7; D might be TRBD1 (5 bases). The V gene lost 0 bases and the J gene lost 6 bases, with 21 bases spanning the gap. CDR1 MNHEY and CDR2 SVGEGT come from the germline V gene. There are 17 residues in the CDR3. The CDR3 nucleotides read TGTGCCAGCAGTTACTCGCCAACAGGATCGGCGCCGGGCGAGCAGTACTTC. Translated, it gives CASSYSPTGSAPGEQYF.

The table lists this clonotype with many counts. J is TRBJ2-5 and V is TRBV20-1; 11 bases line up with TRBD2. The V gene's germline CDR1 is DFQATT and CDR2 SNEGSKA (reference sequence). Germline trimming cut 6 bases from V and 5 bases from J; bases unmatched to any gene: 11. The CDR3 consists of 15 residues. The CDR3 coding sequence is TGCAGTGCGGAGCTAGCGGGAGGATGGGGGGAGACCCAGTACTTC. This translates into CSAELAGGWGETQYF.

This clonotype has a handful of counts. This sequence joins TRBV20-1 and TRBJ2-7, with 9 bases lining up with TRBD2. The CDR3 extends over 14 amino acids. Germline V gene data show CDR1 as DFQATT and CDR2 as SNEGSKA (reference sequence). The ends lost 3 bases at V and 2 bases at J; junction bases unmatched: 5. CDR3 amino acids: CSASSSGVTYEQYF. In DNA, the CDR3 is TGCAGTGCTAGCTCTAGCGGGGTGACCTACGAGCAGTACTTC.

This sequence joins TRBV20-1 and TRBJ1-5; 11 bases align to TRBD1. Germline CDR1 and CDR2: DFQATT and SNEGSKA (reference sequence). The CDR3 is 17 residues long. V trimming: 1 base; J trimming: 3 bases; junction bases outside the gene matches: 8. The DNA for the CDR3 is TGCAGTGCTAGAGTAACCCCGGGACAGGGGGACAATCAGCCCCAGCATTTT. Translation gives CSARVTPGQGDNQPQHF.

V and J are TRBV3-1 and TRBJ2-2; 10 bases are shared with TRBD2. The CDR3 has 13 amino acids. The germline V gene has CDR1 LGHDT and CDR2 YNNKEL (reference sequence). V was clipped by 8 bases and J by 6 bases; unmatched bases: 3. The CDR3 nucleotides are TGTGCCAGCGAAGCGGGGGGGGCCGGGGAGCTGTTTTTT. Amino acids: CASEAGGAGELFF.

The chain employs TRBV5-1 and TRBJ1-6, with 7 bases fitting TRBD1. CDR3 length equals 15 residues. Germline assignment: CDR1 SGHRS and CDR2 YFSETQ. V was clipped by 5 bases and J by 6 bases; unmatched bases: 8. The CDR3 sequence: CASRNYRGPNSPLHF. The CDR3 coding sequence is TGCGCCAGCAGAAATTACAGGGGACCTAATTCACCCCTCCACTTT.

This clonotype was seen many times. The chain employs TRBV29-1 and TRBJ2-1; 7 bases align to TRBD1. J gave up 0 bases and V 3 bases, and 5 bases lay outside the gene matches. The CDR3 consists of 15 residues. The germline CDR1 and CDR2 sequences are SQVTM and ANQGSEA. The CDR3 here is CSVDRPGGSYNEQFF. CDR3 DNA sequence: TGCAGCGTTGACCGCCCAGGGGGCTCCTACAATGAGCAGTTCTTC.